This section outlines one T cell receptor (beta chain) sequence together with its context. CDR3 length: 15 amino acids. J gave up 2 bases and V 5 bases, and 7 bases lay outside the gene matches. Germline assignment: CDR1 MNHNS and CDR2 SASEGT. These data originate in a study of cytomegalovirus exposure and HLA in healthy donors. This PCR relied on a set of 60 Vbeta primers and 13 Jbeta primers. Profiling relied on immunoSEQ multiplex PCR, and the TCRdb table lists in-frame clones only, not all of them. The sample contains around 190,000 clones, around four fifths of which appear only once. This TCR derives from a man aged 40-50 years in good health and CMV-seropositive. The sequenced material came from PBMCs. The V call is TRBV6-1, the J call TRBJ2-7; 9 nucleotides line up with TRBD1. The CDR3, as DNA: TGTGCCAGCAGTCTTGACAGGGGGGCTCCCTACGAGCAGTACTTC. It is translated as CASSLDRGAPYEQYF.